These T cell receptor beta chains were read from a single sample in a study of human T cells and chemical hapten exposure. TCRdb reanalysed the RACE reads using MiXCR and keeps one entry per CDR3 protein. The sample consists of roughly 160,000 distinct CDR3 sequences, around 15% of them appearing once. The sequences come from whole blood, collected in connection with sensitization to the hapten diphenylcyclopropenone (DPC). The receptors derive from a woman younger than 45 with alopecia areata. Some clones in this sample may be carry-over from other donors' samples. Each CDR3 is given with its conserved first and last residue. The D gene is left open where the match is weak. Only some rows state a clone size, as once, few, many or a class for expanded clones.

j_call: TRBJ2-3; v_call: TRBV11-2; clone_size: few; d_call: TRBD2; cdr3_length: 16; cdr3_aa: CASRSSGRPSADTQYF; cdr3_nt: TGTGCCAGCAGATCTAGCGGGAGGCCTTCAGCAGATACGCAGTATTTT
j_call: TRBJ1-6; v_call: TRBV4-2; clone_size: few; d_call: -; cdr3_length: 15; cdr3_aa: CASSQDSQTNSPLHF; cdr3_nt: TGTGCCAGCAGCCAAGATTCGCAGACAAATTCACCCCTCCACTTT
j_call: TRBJ2-2; v_call: TRBV10-3; clone_size: -; d_call: TRBD1; cdr3_length: 16; cdr3_aa: CAISEWDRSTAGELFF; cdr3_nt: TGTGCCATCAGTGAGTGGGACAGGAGTACGGCCGGGGAGCTGTTTTTT
j_call: TRBJ2-7; v_call: TRBV19; clone_size: few; d_call: TRBD2; cdr3_length: 16; cdr3_aa: CASSLRLAGGLYEQYF; cdr3_nt: TGTGCCAGTAGTCTTCGACTAGCGGGGGGCCTCTACGAGCAGTACTTC
j_call: TRBJ1-5; v_call: TRBV18; clone_size: -; d_call: -; cdr3_length: 14; cdr3_aa: CASSPAEGYQPQHF; cdr3_nt: TGTGCCAGCTCACCAGCGGAGGGCTATCAGCCCCAGCATTTT
j_call: TRBJ2-5; v_call: TRBV11-3; clone_size: few; d_call: -; cdr3_length: 14; cdr3_aa: CASSQHGTDETQYF; cdr3_nt: TGTGCCAGCAGCCAACACGGGACCGACGAGACCCAGTACTTC
j_call: TRBJ1-3; v_call: TRBV9; clone_size: -; d_call: -; cdr3_length: 14; cdr3_aa: CASSVGGTGNTIYF; cdr3_nt: TGTGCCAGCAGCGTAGGAGGGACTGGAAACACCATATATTTT
j_call: TRBJ1-2; v_call: TRBV6-5; clone_size: many; d_call: TRBD1; cdr3_length: 14; cdr3_aa: CASSLQGRNYGYTF; cdr3_nt: TGTGCCAGCAGTTTACAGGGGAGGAACTATGGCTACACCTTC
j_call: TRBJ1-2; v_call: TRBV28; clone_size: few; d_call: -; cdr3_length: 12; cdr3_aa: CASSLANYGYTF; cdr3_nt: TGTGCCAGCAGTTTAGCGAACTATGGCTACACCTTC
j_call: TRBJ1-6; v_call: TRBV5-1; clone_size: -; d_call: -; cdr3_length: 14; cdr3_aa: CASSWDRPRSPLHF; cdr3_nt: TGCGCCAGCAGCTGGGACCGCCCCCGTTCACCCCTCCACTTT
j_call: TRBJ1-1; v_call: TRBV6-2/TRBV6-3; clone_size: many; d_call: -; cdr3_length: 14; cdr3_aa: CASRFGPLNTEAFF; cdr3_nt: TGTGCCAGCCGTTTCGGTCCTCTGAACACTGAAGCTTTCTTT
j_call: TRBJ1-1; v_call: TRBV7-2; clone_size: -; d_call: -; cdr3_length: 16; cdr3_aa: CASSSQSPQMNTEAFF; cdr3_nt: TGTGCCAGCAGCTCCCAATCCCCACAGATGAACACTGAAGCTTTCTTT
j_call: TRBJ2-5; v_call: TRBV21-1; clone_size: -; d_call: -; cdr3_length: 13; cdr3_aa: CASSSEREETQYF; cdr3_nt: TGTGCCAGCAGCAGCGAGCGGGAAGAGACCCAGTACTTC
j_call: TRBJ1-2; v_call: TRBV29-1; clone_size: -; d_call: -; cdr3_length: 13; cdr3_aa: CSVRLGGNYGYTF; cdr3_nt: TGCAGCGTTCGGCTTGGAGGGAACTATGGCTACACCTTC
j_call: TRBJ1-6; v_call: TRBV20-1; clone_size: few; d_call: TRBD1; cdr3_length: 16; cdr3_aa: CSARDGAQGDNSPLHF; cdr3_nt: TGCAGTGCTAGAGATGGGGCCCAGGGGGATAATTCACCCCTCCACTTT
j_call: TRBJ2-1; v_call: TRBV9; clone_size: few; d_call: TRBD2; cdr3_length: 17; cdr3_aa: CASSVRLAGGPDNEQFF; cdr3_nt: TGTGCCAGCAGCGTCAGACTAGCGGGGGGGCCGGACAATGAGCAGTTCTTC
j_call: TRBJ2-3; v_call: TRBV7-6; clone_size: many; d_call: TRBD2; cdr3_length: 15; cdr3_aa: CASSLSGGRVDTQYF; cdr3_nt: TGTGCCAGCAGCCTTAGCGGGGGCCGGGTAGATACGCAGTATTTT
j_call: TRBJ2-7; v_call: TRBV6-2/TRBV6-3; clone_size: -; d_call: -; cdr3_length: 14; cdr3_aa: CASSLGGSLNEQYF; cdr3_nt: TGTGCCAGCAGTTTAGGTGGCAGTCTAAACGAGCAGTACTTC
j_call: TRBJ1-2; v_call: TRBV20-1; clone_size: -; d_call: -; cdr3_length: 12; cdr3_aa: CSALRENYGYTF; cdr3_nt: TGCAGTGCTCTACGAGAGAACTATGGCTACACCTTC
j_call: TRBJ1-3; v_call: TRBV6-6; clone_size: many; d_call: TRBD1; cdr3_length: 16; cdr3_aa: CASSYSAGTEGNTIYF; cdr3_nt: TGTGCCAGCAGTTACTCGGCCGGGACAGAGGGAAACACCATATATTTT
j_call: TRBJ1-1; v_call: TRBV5-1; clone_size: many; d_call: -; cdr3_length: 11; cdr3_aa: CASRMNTEAFF; cdr3_nt: TGCGCCAGCAGGATGAACACTGAAGCTTTCTTT
j_call: TRBJ1-4; v_call: TRBV18; clone_size: -; d_call: -; cdr3_length: 16; cdr3_aa: CASSPHPLATNEKLFF; cdr3_nt: TGTGCCAGCTCACCACACCCCCTTGCAACTAATGAAAAACTGTTTTTT
j_call: TRBJ2-3; v_call: TRBV5-5; clone_size: few; d_call: -; cdr3_length: 15; cdr3_aa: CASSLAGGPVNTQYF; cdr3_nt: TGTGCCAGCAGCTTGGCCGGGGGACCGGTGAATACGCAGTATTTT
j_call: TRBJ2-3; v_call: TRBV30; clone_size: -; d_call: -; cdr3_length: 13; cdr3_aa: CAWRKGGTDTQYF; cdr3_nt: TGTGCCTGGAGGAAAGGGGGCACAGATACGCAGTATTTT
j_call: TRBJ1-6; v_call: TRBV11-2; clone_size: many; d_call: -; cdr3_length: 15; cdr3_aa: CASSLGSARYSPLHF; cdr3_nt: TGTGCCAGCAGCCTGGGTTCAGCGAGATATTCACCCCTCCACTTT
j_call: TRBJ2-3; v_call: TRBV7-2; clone_size: -; d_call: -; cdr3_length: 14; cdr3_aa: CASSRVRQPDTQYF; cdr3_nt: TGTGCCAGCAGCCGTGTGCGGCAGCCGGATACGCAGTATTTT
j_call: TRBJ2-7; v_call: TRBV12-3/TRBV12-4; clone_size: -; d_call: -; cdr3_length: 14; cdr3_aa: CASSSRGRTYEQYF; cdr3_nt: TGTGCCAGCAGTTCGAGGGGCAGAACCTACGAGCAGTACTTC
j_call: TRBJ2-3; v_call: TRBV9; clone_size: -; d_call: TRBD2; cdr3_length: 16; cdr3_aa: CASSVEGGSFADTQYF; cdr3_nt: TGTGCCAGCAGCGTAGAAGGCGGGAGCTTCGCAGATACGCAGTATTTT
j_call: TRBJ1-1; v_call: TRBV6-2/TRBV6-3; clone_size: -; d_call: TRBD1; cdr3_length: 17; cdr3_aa: CASSYPRTGSMNTEAFF; cdr3_nt: TGTGCCAGCAGTTACCCCCGGACAGGGTCGATGAACACTGAAGCTTTCTTT
j_call: TRBJ2-4; v_call: TRBV28; clone_size: -; d_call: -; cdr3_length: 14; cdr3_aa: CASSTARGRNIQYF; cdr3_nt: TGTGCCAGCAGTACGGCGCGGGGTCGAAACATTCAGTACTTC
j_call: TRBJ1-5; v_call: TRBV20-1; clone_size: many; d_call: TRBD1; cdr3_length: 16; cdr3_aa: CSARDAGQGFYQPQHF; cdr3_nt: TGCAGTGCTAGAGATGCGGGACAGGGGTTCTATCAGCCCCAGCATTTT
j_call: TRBJ1-6; v_call: TRBV5-1; clone_size: many; d_call: -; cdr3_length: 16; cdr3_aa: CASSPLAGLYNSPLHF; cdr3_nt: TGCGCCAGCAGCCCCTTGGCAGGGCTTTATAATTCACCCCTCCACTTT
j_call: TRBJ2-3; v_call: TRBV9; clone_size: -; d_call: TRBD1; cdr3_length: 16; cdr3_aa: CASSVGPGQGADTQYF; cdr3_nt: TGTGCCAGCAGCGTAGGCCCCGGACAGGGTGCAGATACGCAGTATTTT
j_call: TRBJ2-7; v_call: TRBV12-3/TRBV12-4; clone_size: -; d_call: -; cdr3_length: 12; cdr3_aa: CASSLRVGEQYF; cdr3_nt: TGTGCCAGCAGTTTACGGGTGGGCGAGCAGTACTTC
j_call: TRBJ1-6; v_call: TRBV6-5; clone_size: -; d_call: TRBD1; cdr3_length: 15; cdr3_aa: CASSYDRGLESPLHF; cdr3_nt: TGTGCCAGCAGTTACGACAGGGGCTTGGAATCACCCCTCCACTTT
j_call: TRBJ1-2; v_call: TRBV18; clone_size: few; d_call: -; cdr3_length: 13; cdr3_aa: CASSPPSQYGYTF; cdr3_nt: TGTGCCAGCTCACCACCGAGCCAATATGGCTACACCTTC
j_call: TRBJ1-1; v_call: TRBV18; clone_size: many; d_call: TRBD1; cdr3_length: 13; cdr3_aa: CASSRDRETEAFF; cdr3_nt: TGTGCCAGCTCACGCGACAGGGAAACTGAAGCTTTCTTT
j_call: TRBJ1-1; v_call: TRBV14; clone_size: -; d_call: -; cdr3_length: 16; cdr3_aa: CASSPPRTRGITEAFF; cdr3_nt: TGTGCCAGCAGCCCTCCGAGGACACGGGGAATCACTGAAGCTTTCTTT
j_call: TRBJ1-2; v_call: TRBV6-1; clone_size: few; d_call: TRBD1; cdr3_length: 12; cdr3_aa: CASRTGTYGYTF; cdr3_nt: TGTGCCAGCAGGACAGGGACCTATGGCTACACCTTC
j_call: TRBJ1-2; v_call: TRBV9; clone_size: -; d_call: -; cdr3_length: 14; cdr3_aa: CASSVDTNPYGYTF; cdr3_nt: TGTGCCAGCAGCGTGGACACGAACCCCTATGGCTACACCTTC
j_call: TRBJ1-2; v_call: TRBV14; clone_size: few; d_call: TRBD1; cdr3_length: 15; cdr3_aa: CASSQGQGANYGYTF; cdr3_nt: TGTGCCAGCAGCCAAGGACAGGGGGCAAACTATGGCTACACCTTC
j_call: TRBJ1-2; v_call: TRBV6-1; clone_size: -; d_call: -; cdr3_length: 14; cdr3_aa: CASSEEQGIYGYTF; cdr3_nt: TGTGCCAGCAGCGAGGAACAGGGAATCTATGGCTACACCTTC
j_call: TRBJ2-7; v_call: TRBV18; clone_size: many; d_call: -; cdr3_length: 12; cdr3_aa: CASSDSSYEQYF; cdr3_nt: TGTGCCAGCTCAGACAGCTCCTACGAGCAGTACTTC
j_call: TRBJ2-6; v_call: TRBV7-3; clone_size: many; d_call: TRBD1; cdr3_length: 16; cdr3_aa: CASSLTGGSGANVLTF; cdr3_nt: TGTGCCAGCAGCTTGACAGGGGGCTCTGGGGCCAACGTCCTGACTTTC
j_call: TRBJ2-1; v_call: TRBV12-3/TRBV12-4; clone_size: few; d_call: TRBD2; cdr3_length: 16; cdr3_aa: CASSPRLAVSSSEQFF; cdr3_nt: TGTGCCAGCAGTCCTAGACTAGCCGTTAGTAGTAGTGAGCAGTTCTTC
j_call: TRBJ1-6; v_call: TRBV5-6; clone_size: few; d_call: -; cdr3_length: 13; cdr3_aa: CASSLGGISPLHF; cdr3_nt: TGTGCCAGCAGCTTGGGCGGGATCTCACCCCTCCACTTT
j_call: TRBJ1-2; v_call: TRBV28; clone_size: many; d_call: TRBD1; cdr3_length: 15; cdr3_aa: CASSLTGAGSYGYTF; cdr3_nt: TGTGCCAGCAGTTTGACAGGGGCAGGATCGTATGGCTACACCTTC
j_call: TRBJ2-2; v_call: TRBV4-3; clone_size: few; d_call: TRBD2; cdr3_length: 14; cdr3_aa: CASSPGLDTGELFF; cdr3_nt: TGCGCCAGCAGCCCGGGACTAGATACCGGGGAGCTGTTTTTT
j_call: TRBJ2-1; v_call: TRBV29-1; clone_size: few; d_call: -; cdr3_length: 13; cdr3_aa: CSVERSSYNEQFF; cdr3_nt: TGCAGCGTTGAAAGAAGCTCCTACAATGAGCAGTTCTTC
j_call: TRBJ1-5; v_call: TRBV20-1; clone_size: few; d_call: -; cdr3_length: 13; cdr3_aa: CSALENSNQPQHF; cdr3_nt: TGCAGTGCCCTAGAAAATAGCAATCAGCCCCAGCATTTT
j_call: TRBJ1-1; v_call: TRBV5-1; clone_size: few; d_call: -; cdr3_length: 14; cdr3_aa: CASSLYNMNTEAFF; cdr3_nt: TGCGCCAGCAGCTTGTACAATATGAACACTGAAGCTTTCTTT
j_call: TRBJ2-5; v_call: TRBV7-8; clone_size: -; d_call: -; cdr3_length: 16; cdr3_aa: CASSQTISVNQETQYF; cdr3_nt: TGTGCCAGCAGCCAAACCATTTCAGTTAACCAAGAGACCCAGTACTTC
j_call: TRBJ2-7; v_call: TRBV3-1; clone_size: -; d_call: TRBD1; cdr3_length: 14; cdr3_aa: CASSQRDRTYEQYF; cdr3_nt: TGTGCCAGCAGCCAGCGGGACAGGACATACGAGCAGTACTTC